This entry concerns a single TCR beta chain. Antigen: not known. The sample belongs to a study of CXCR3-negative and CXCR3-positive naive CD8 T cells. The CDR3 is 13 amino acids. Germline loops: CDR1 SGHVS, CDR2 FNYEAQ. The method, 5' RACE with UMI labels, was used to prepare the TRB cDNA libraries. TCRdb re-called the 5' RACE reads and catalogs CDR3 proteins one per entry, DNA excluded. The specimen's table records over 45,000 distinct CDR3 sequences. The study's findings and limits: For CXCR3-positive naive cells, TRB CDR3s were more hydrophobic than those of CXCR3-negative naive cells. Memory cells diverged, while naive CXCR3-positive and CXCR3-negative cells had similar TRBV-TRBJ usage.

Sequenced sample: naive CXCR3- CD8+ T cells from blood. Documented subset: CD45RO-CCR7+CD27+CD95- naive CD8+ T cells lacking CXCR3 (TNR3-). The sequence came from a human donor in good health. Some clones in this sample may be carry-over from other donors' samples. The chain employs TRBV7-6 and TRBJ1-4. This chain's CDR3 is CASSPSTNEKLFF.